The 5 T cell receptor beta chains in this list originate from one sample, sequenced in a study of blood T cell repertoires in COVID-19. The protocol was immunoSEQ multiplex PCR, while the TCRdb copy is restricted to in-frame clones and leaves out a portion. The data hold some 220,000 clones, with roughly 84% observed a single time. Material: peripheral blood. All receptors come from a man aged 45-65 years who had recovered from COVID-19.

This chain uses TRBV19 with TRBJ2-7; a weak D match, TRBD2 (6 bases). CDR1 and CDR2 (germline): LNHDA, SQIVND (reference sequence). With 4 bases removed from V and 9 bases from J, the gap between germline ends came to 19 bases. CDR3 length: 14 residues. Here the CDR3 reads CASSTGRSGSGQYF. The CDR3 bases are TGTGCCAGTAGTACGGGGCGGTCCGGGAGTGGGCAGTACTTC.

The chain joins TRBV27 to TRBJ2-7; 7 positions match TRBD2. With 2 bases clipped from V and 3 bases from J, the junction kept 1 base outside the gene matches. This CDR3 has 13 amino acids. Germline CDR1 and CDR2: MNHEY and SMNVEV (reference sequence). Written as DNA, the CDR3 is TGTGCCAGCAGTTTACCGGGAGGCTACGAGCAGTACTTC. This gives the protein CASSLPGGYEQYF.

The chain is built from TRBV7-7 and TRBJ2-2; 9 positions agree with TRBD2. Germline CDR1 and CDR2: SSHAT and FNYEAQ (reference sequence). The V segment lost 5 bases and the J segment 5 bases; nucleotides outside the gene matches: 6. This CDR3 has 15 residues. CDR3: CASSSSGSGTGELFF. DNA of the CDR3: TGTGCCAGCAGCAGTAGCGGGAGCGGTACCGGGGAGCTGTTTTTT. The variable domain in full, completed from reference TRBV7-7 and TRBJ2-2, reads GAGVSQSPRYKVTKRGQDVTLRCDPISSHATLYWYQQALGQGPEFLTYFNYEAQPDKSGLPSDRFSAERPEGSISTLTIQRTEQRDSAMYRCASSSSGSGTGELFFGEGSRLTVL.

The chain recombines TRBV9 with TRBJ2-5; a weak D match, TRBD2 (6 bases). Trimming took 2 bases from V and 1 from J, leaving 9 bases between them. The V gene's germline CDR1 is SGDLS and CDR2 YYNGEE. The CDR3 is made up of 14 amino acids. CDR3 protein: CASSVGLLQETQYF. The CDR3 nucleotides read TGTGCCAGCAGCGTGGGACTTCTCCAAGAGACCCAGTACTTC.

This chain links TRBV28 with TRBJ1-4; 10 bases map to TRBD1. CDR1 and CDR2 from the germline V gene are MDHEN and SYDVKM. The CDR3 spans 15 residues. V shed 4 bases and J 8 bases; nucleotides not matched to a gene: 7. CDR3 loop: CASSSRGQGSEKLFF. CDR3 bases: TGTGCCAGCAGTTCAAGGGGACAGGGGTCGGAAAAACTGTTTTTT.